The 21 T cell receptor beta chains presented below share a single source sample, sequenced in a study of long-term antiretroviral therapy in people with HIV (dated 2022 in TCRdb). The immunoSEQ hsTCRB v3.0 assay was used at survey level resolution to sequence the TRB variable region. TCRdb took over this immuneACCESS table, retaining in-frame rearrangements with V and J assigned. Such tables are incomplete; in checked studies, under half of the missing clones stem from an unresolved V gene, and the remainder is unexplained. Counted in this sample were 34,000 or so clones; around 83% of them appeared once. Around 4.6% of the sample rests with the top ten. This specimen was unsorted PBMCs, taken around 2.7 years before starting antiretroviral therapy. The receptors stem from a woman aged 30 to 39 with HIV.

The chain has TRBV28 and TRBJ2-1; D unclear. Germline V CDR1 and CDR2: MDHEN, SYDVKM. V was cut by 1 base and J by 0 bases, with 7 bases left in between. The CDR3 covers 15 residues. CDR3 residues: CASSLSGLSYNEQFF. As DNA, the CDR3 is TGTGCCAGCAGTTTATCTGGTCTCTCCTACAATGAGCAGTTCTTC.

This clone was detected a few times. In nucleotides, the CDR3 is TGTGCCAGCAGTTATAGCGTGACAGGGTCGGCCGGGGAGCTGTTTTTT. Translated: CASSYSVTGSAGELFF. The J gene is TRBJ2-2, the V gene TRBV6-5; 7 bases are a match to TRBD1. In germline, CDR1 is MNHEY, CDR2 SVGAGI. CDR3 length: 16 residues. The trim removed 3 bases at V and 6 bases at J, leaving 10 bases unmatched.

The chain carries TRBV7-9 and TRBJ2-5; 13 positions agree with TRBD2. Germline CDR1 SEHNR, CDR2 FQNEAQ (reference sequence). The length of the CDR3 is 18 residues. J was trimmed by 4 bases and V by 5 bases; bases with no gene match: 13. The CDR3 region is CASSLRLAGGMRGETQYF. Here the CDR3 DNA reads TGTGCCAGCAGCCTGAGACTAGCGGGGGGAATGCGCGGAGAGACCCAGTACTTC.

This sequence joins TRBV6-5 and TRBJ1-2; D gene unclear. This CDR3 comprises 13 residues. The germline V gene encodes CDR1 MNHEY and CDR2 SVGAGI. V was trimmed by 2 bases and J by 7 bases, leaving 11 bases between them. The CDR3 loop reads CASSYRPAAGYTF. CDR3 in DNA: TGTGCCAGCAGTTACAGGCCGGCGGCTGGCTACACCTTC.

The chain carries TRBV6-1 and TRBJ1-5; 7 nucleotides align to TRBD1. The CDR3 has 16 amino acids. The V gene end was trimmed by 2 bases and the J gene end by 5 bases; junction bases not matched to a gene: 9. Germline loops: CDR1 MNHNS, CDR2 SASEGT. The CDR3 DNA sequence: TGTGCCAGCAGTGAACCGGCAGGGGGTTCTGATCAGCCCCAGCATTTT. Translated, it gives CASSEPAGGSDQPQHF.

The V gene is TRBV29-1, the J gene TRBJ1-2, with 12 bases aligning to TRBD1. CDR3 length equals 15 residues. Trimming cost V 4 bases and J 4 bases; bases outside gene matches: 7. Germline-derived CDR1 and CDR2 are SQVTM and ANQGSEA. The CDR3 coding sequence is TGCAGCGTTGGGGAGGGACAGGGGGCATCCTATGGCTACACCTTC. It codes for CSVGEGQGASYGYTF.

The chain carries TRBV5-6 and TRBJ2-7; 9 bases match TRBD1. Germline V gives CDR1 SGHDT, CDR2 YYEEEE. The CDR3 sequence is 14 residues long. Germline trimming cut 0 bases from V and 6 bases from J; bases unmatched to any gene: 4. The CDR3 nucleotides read TGTGCCAGCAGCTTGGGACAGGGGGTCGTCGAGCAGTACGTC. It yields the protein CASSLGQGVVEQYV.

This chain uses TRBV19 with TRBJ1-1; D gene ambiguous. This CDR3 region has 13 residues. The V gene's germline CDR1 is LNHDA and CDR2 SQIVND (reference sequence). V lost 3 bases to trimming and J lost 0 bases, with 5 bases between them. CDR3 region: CASSMELNTEAFF. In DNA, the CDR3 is TGTGCCAGTAGTATGGAATTGAACACTGAAGCTTTCTTT.

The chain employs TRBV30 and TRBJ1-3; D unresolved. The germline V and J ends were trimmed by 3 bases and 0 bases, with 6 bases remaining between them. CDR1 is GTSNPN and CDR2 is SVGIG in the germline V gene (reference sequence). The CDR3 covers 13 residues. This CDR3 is CAWRISSGNTIYF. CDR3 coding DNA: TGTGCCTGGAGGATTTCCTCTGGAAACACCATATATTTT.

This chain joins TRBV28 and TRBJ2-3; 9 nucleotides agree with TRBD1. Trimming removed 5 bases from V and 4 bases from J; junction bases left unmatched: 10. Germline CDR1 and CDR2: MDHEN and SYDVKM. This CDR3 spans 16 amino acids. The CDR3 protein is CASSNLPGQGSDTQYF. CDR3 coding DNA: TGTGCCAGCAGTAATCTACCGGGACAGGGCTCAGATACGCAGTATTTT.

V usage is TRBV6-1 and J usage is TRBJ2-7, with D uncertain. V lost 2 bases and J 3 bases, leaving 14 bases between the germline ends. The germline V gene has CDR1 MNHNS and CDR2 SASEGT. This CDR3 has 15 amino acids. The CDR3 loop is CASSEKRDLLYEQYF. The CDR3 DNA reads TGTGCCAGCAGTGAAAAAAGGGATCTCCTCTACGAGCAGTACTTC.

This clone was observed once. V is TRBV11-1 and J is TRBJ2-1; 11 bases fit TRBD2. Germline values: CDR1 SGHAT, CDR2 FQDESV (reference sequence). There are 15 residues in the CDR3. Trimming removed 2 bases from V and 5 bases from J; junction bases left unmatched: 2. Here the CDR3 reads CASSLRLAGNNEQFF. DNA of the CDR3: TGTGCCAGCAGCTTACGACTAGCGGGGAACAATGAGCAGTTCTTC.

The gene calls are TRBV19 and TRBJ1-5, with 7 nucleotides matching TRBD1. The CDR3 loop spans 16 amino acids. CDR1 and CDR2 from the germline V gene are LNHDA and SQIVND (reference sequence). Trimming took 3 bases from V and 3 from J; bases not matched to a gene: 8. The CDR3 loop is CASSMVARGNNQPQHF. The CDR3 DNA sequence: TGTGCCAGTAGTATGGTGGCCAGGGGGAACAATCAGCCCCAGCATTTT. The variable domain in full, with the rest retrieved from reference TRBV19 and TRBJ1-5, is DGGITQSPKYLFRKEGQNVTLSCEQNLNHDAMYWYRQDPGQGLRLIYYSQIVNDFQKGDIAEGYSVSREKKESFPLTVTSAQKNPTAFYLCASSMVARGNNQPQHFGDGTRLSIL.

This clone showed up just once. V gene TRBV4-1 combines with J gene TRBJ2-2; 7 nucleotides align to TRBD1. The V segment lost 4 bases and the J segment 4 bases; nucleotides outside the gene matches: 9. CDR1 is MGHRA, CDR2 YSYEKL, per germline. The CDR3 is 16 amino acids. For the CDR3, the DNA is TGCGCCAGCAGCCTCAGGACAGGACTTGGCACCGGGGAGCTGTTTTTT. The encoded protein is CASSLRTGLGTGELFF.

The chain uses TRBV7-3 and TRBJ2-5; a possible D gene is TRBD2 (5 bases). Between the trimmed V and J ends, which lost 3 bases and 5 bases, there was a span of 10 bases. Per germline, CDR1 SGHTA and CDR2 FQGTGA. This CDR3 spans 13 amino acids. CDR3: CASSFGPGETQYF. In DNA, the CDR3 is TGTGCCAGCAGCTTCGGTCCGGGGGAGACCCAGTACTTC.

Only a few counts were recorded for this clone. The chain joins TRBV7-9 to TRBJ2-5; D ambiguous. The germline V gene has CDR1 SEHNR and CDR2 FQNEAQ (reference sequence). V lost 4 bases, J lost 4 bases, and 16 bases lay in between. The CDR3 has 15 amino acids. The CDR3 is CASSSRNYGRETQYF. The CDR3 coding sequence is TGTGCCAGCAGCTCTCGAAATTACGGACGAGAGACCCAGTACTTC.

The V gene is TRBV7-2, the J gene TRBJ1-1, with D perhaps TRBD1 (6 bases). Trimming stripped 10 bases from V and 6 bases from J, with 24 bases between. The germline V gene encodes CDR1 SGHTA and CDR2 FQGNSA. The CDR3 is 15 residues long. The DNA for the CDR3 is TGTGCCACCAACGGTCCAAGGGGCCGGGGGCCTGAAGCTTTCTTT. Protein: CATNGPRGRGPEAFF.

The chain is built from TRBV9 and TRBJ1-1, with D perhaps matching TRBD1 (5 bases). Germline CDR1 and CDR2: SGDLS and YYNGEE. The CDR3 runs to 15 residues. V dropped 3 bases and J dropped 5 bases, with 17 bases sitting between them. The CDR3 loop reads CASSETWGRATEAFF. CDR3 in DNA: TGTGCCAGCAGCGAGACATGGGGCAGGGCTACTGAAGCTTTCTTT.

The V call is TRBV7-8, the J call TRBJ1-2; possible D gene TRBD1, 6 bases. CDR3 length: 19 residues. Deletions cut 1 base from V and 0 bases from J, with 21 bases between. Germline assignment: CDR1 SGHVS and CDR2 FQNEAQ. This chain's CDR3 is CASSLDARGTFQANYGYTF. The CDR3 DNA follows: TGTGCCAGCAGCTTAGATGCGAGAGGGACATTTCAGGCTAACTATGGCTACACCTTC.

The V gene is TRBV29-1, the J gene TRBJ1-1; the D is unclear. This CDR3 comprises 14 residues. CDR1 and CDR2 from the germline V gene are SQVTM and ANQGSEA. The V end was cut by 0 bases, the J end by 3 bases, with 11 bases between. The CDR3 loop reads CSVEDLLGDTEAFF. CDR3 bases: TGCAGCGTTGAAGATCTTCTGGGTGACACTGAAGCTTTCTTT.

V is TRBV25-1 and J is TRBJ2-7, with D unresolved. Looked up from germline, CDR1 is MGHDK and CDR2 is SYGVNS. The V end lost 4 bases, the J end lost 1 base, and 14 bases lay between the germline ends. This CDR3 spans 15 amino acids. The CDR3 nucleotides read TGTGCCAGCAGTGCGTGGGCCCTCGGGTCCTACGAGCAGTACTTC. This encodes CASSAWALGSYEQYF.